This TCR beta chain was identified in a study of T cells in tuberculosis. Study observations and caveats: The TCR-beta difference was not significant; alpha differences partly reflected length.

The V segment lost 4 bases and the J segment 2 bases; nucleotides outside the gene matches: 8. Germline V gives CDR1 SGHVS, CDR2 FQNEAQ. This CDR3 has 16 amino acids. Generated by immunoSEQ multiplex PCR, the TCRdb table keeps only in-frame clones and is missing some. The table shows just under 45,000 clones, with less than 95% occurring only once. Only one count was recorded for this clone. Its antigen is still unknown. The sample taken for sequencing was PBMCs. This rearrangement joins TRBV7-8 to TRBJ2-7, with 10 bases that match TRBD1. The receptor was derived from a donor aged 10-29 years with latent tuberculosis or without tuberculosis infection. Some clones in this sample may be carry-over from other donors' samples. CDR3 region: CASSYSGQGFPYEQYF. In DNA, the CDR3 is TGTGCCAGCAGCTACTCGGGACAGGGGTTCCCCTACGAGCAGTACTTC.